This T cell receptor (beta chain) is from a study of blood T cell repertoires in COVID-19. Study overall: The origin of the acute and convalescent COVID-19 samples was the United States, Italy and Spain.

As processed by the authors: Nucleated cell counts were estimated from reference gene primer amplification. Repertoires were generated with immunoSEQ multiplex PCR, while TCRdb's copy carries only in-frame clones and drops some. The V and J calls and clone size come from that table; D and trimming were worked out from the DNA. The table records 120,000 or so clones, around 85% of them present only once. This CDR3 has 14 amino acids. From germline, CDR1 is LNHNV and CDR2 YYDKDF (reference sequence). J gave up 4 bases and V 9 bases, and 10 bases lay outside the gene matches. The source material was peripheral blood. The sequence was obtained from a man aged 60 to 75 with acute or convalescent COVID-19. The chain is built from TRBV15 and TRBJ2-5; 8 nucleotides align to TRBD2. In DNA form, the CDR3 reads TGTGCCACGAGGCTCGCGGGAGGTGGAGAGACCCAGTACTTC. Amino acid sequence: CATRLAGGGETQYF.